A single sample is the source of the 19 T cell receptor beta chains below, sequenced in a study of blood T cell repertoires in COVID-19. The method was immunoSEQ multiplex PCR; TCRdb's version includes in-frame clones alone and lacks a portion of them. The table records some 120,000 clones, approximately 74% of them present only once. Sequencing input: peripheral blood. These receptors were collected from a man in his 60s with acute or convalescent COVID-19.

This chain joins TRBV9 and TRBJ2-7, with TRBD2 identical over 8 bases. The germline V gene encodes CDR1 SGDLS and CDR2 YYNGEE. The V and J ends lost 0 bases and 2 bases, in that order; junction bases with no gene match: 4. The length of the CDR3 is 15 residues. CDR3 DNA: TGTGCCAGCAGCGTAGACGGGACTAGAGCCTACGAGCAGTACTTC. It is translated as CASSVDGTRAYEQYF.

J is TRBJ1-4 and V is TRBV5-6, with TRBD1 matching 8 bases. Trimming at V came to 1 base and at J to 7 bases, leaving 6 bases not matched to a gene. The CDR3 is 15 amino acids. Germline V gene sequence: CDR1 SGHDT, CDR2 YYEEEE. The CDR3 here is CASSLSGTGGEKLFF. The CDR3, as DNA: TGTGCCAGCAGCTTGTCAGGGACAGGTGGTGAAAAACTGTTTTTT.

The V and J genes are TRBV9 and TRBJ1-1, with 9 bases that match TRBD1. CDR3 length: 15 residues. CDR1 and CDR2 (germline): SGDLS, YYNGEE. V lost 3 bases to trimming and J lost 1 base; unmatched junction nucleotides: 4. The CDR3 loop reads CASSGTGQGNTEAFF. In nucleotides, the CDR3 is TGTGCCAGCAGCGGAACGGGACAGGGGAACACTGAAGCTTTCTTT.

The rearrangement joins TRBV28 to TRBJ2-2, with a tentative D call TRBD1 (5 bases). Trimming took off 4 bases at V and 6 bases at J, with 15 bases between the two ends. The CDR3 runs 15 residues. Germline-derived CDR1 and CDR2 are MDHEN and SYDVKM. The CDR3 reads CASSSSDTQAGELFF. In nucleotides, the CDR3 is TGTGCCAGCAGTTCCTCGGACACCCAGGCCGGGGAGCTGTTTTTT.

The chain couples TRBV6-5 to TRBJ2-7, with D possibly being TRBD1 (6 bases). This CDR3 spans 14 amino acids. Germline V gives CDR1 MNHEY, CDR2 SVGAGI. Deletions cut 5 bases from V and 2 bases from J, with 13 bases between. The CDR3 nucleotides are TGTGCCAGCAGTCCAAGGGACATCGCCTACGAGCAGTACTTC. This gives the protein CASSPRDIAYEQYF.

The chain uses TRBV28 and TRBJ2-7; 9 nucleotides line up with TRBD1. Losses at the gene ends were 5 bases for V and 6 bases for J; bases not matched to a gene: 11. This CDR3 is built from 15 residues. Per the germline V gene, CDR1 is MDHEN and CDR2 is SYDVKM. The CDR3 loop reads CASSPYRDRAIEQYF. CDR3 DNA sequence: TGTGCCAGCAGTCCCTACCGGGACAGGGCAATCGAGCAGTACTTC. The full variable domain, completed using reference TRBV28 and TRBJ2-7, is DVKVTQSSRYLVKRTGEKVFLECVQDMDHENMFWYRQDPGLGLRLIYFSYDVKMKEKGDIPEGYSVSREKKERFSLILESASTNQTSMYLCASSPYRDRAIEQYFGPGTRLTVT.

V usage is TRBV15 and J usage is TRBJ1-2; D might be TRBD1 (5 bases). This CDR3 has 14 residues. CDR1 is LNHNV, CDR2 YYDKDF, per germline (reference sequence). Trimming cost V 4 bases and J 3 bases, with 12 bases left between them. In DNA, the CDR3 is TGTGCCACCAGCACCGCCAGGGCAGACTATGGCTACACCTTC. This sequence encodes CATSTARADYGYTF.

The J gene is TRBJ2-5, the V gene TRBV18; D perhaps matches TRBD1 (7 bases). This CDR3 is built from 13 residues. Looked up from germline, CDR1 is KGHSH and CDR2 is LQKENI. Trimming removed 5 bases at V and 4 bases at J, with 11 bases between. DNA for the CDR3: TGTGCCAGCTCAGGGGGGACAGCAGAGACCCAGTACTTC. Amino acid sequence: CASSGGTAETQYF.

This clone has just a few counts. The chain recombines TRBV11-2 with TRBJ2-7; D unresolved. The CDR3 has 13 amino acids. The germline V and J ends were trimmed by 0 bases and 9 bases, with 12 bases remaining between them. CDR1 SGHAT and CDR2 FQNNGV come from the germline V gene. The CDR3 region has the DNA TGTGCCAGCAGCTTAGATAGGAGCCGGGTGCAGTACTTC. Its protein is CASSLDRSRVQYF. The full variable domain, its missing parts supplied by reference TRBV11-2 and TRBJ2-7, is EAGVAQSPRYKIIEKRQSVAFWCNPISGHATLYWYQQILGQGPKLLIQFQNNGVVDDSQLPKDRFSAERLKGVDSTLKIQPAKLEDSAVYLCASSLDRSRVQYFGPGTRLTVT.

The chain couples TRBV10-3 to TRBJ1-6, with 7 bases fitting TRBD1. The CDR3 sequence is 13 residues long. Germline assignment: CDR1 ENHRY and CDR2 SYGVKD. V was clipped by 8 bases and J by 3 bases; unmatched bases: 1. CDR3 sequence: CAIQGDYNSPLHF. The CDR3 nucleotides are TGTGCCATCCAGGGGGACTATAATTCACCCCTCCACTTT.

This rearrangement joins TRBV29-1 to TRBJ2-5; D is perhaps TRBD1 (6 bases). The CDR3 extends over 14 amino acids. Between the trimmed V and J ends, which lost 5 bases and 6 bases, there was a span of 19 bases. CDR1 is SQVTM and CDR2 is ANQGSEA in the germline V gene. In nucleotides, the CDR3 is TGCAGCGTTCAGCCGTCAGGGGATTGGCAGACCCAGTACTTC. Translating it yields CSVQPSGDWQTQYF.

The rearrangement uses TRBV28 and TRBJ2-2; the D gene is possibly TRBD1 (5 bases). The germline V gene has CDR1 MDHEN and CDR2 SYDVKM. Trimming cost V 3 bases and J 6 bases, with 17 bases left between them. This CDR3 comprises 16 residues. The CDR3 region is CASSLRNQGRAGELFF. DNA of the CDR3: TGTGCCAGCAGTTTGCGAAACCAGGGTCGGGCCGGGGAGCTGTTTTTT.

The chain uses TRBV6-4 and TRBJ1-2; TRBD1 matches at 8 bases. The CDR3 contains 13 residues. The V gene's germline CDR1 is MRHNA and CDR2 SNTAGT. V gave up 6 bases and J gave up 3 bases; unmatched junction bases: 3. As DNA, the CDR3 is TGTGCCAGCAGAGGACAGGGTGACTATGGCTACACCTTC. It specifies CASRGQGDYGYTF.

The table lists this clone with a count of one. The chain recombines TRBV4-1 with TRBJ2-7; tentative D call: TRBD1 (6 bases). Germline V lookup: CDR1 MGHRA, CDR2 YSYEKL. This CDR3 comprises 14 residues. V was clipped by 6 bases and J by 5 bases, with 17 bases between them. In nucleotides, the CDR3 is TGCGCCAGCAGTCTACAGGGTGCTGATGACGAGCAGTACTTC. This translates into CASSLQGADDEQYF.

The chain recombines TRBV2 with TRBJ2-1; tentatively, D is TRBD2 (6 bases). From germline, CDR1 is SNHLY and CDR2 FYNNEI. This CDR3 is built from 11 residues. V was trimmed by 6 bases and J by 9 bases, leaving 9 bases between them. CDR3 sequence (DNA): TGTGCCAGCAGGGGGACTCCTGAGCAGTTCTTC. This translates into CASRGTPEQFF.

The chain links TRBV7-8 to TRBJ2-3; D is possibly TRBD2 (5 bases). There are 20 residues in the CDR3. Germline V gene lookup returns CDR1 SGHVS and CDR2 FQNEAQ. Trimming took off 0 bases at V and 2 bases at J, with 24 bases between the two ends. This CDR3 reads CASSLAPASPTYLITDTQYF. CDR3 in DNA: TGTGCCAGCAGCTTAGCTCCGGCTAGCCCCACATATCTTATCACAGATACGCAGTATTTT.

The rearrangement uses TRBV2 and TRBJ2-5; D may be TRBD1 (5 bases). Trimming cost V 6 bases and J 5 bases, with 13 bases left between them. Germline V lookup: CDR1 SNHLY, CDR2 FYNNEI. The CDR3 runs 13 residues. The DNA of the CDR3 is TGTGCCAGCAGGGGGCCAGAAGAGGAGACCCAGTACTTC. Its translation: CASRGPEEETQYF.

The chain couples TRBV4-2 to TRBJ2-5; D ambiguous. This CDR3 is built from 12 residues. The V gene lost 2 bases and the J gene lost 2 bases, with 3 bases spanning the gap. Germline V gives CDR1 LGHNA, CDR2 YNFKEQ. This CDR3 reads CASSQRQETQYF. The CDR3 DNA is TGTGCCAGCAGCCAACGTCAAGAGACCCAGTACTTC.

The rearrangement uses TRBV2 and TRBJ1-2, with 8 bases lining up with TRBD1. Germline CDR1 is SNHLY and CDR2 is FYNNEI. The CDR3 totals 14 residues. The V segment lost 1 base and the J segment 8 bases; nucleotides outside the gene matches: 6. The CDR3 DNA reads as TGTGCCAGCAGTGAAGGGACAGGGTTCGGAGGCTACACCTTC. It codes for CASSEGTGFGGYTF.